This entry concerns a single T cell receptor (beta chain). The data are from a study of blood T cell repertoires in COVID-19. Background on the study: T cells, B-cell-depleted T cells, or PBMCs supplied cDNA or gDNA.

Clones were sequenced by immunoSEQ multiplex PCR, and TCRdb holds only the in-frame ones, with some missing. The repertoire has some 300,000 clones, 85% to 90% of them found once; the top ten carry under 3%. Enrollees, roughly 18 to 95 years old, lived in roughly 24 US areas. Someone with COVID-19 had been met by exposed participants within 2 weeks before study entry. Material for sequencing was PBMCs or T cells enriched from blood (not recorded which). This TCR was recovered from a woman aged 50 to 65 who had been exposed to COVID-19.

CDR3 region: CASSELYKRGPEDTQYF. CDR3 sequence (DNA): TGTGCCAGCAGTGAACTTTATAAGCGGGGGCCAGAGGATACGCAGTATTTT. The V gene is TRBV6-1, the J gene TRBJ2-3; TRBD2 matches at 8 bases. V lost 2 bases and J lost 6; bases outside the gene matches: 13. In germline, CDR1 is MNHNS, CDR2 SASEGT. This CDR3 is 17 amino acids long.